This is a list of T cell receptor beta chains from one sample in a study of shared clonotypes between healthy human individuals. Sequenced by immunoSEQ multiplex PCR; TCRdb stores in-frame clones only, minus some. The data show about 870,000 clones, 80% to 95% seen once. The specimen was naive CD8+ T cells sorted from blood. The receptors here all came from a man younger than 40 in good health. Each CDR3 is given without its conserved first and last residue. A D gene is named only where the DNA matches it firmly.

>.|TRBV5-8
ASSLARGGKNEQF
>TRBD1|TRBV11-3
ASSPRPGQGGTGELF
>TRBD2|TRBV28
ATSTGLTYQETQY
>TRBD1|TRBV19
ASSERQGLYIGELF
>TRBD2|TRBV11-3
ASSSLGPSGVHGTDTQY
>.|TRBV4-1
ASSQGAASGNTIY
>.|TRBV18
ASSPWEEGNIQY
>TRBD2|TRBV9
ASSVSSGSVYEQY
>TRBD2|TRBV5-1
ASSIPGGPNEQF
>TRBD1|TRBV7-9
ASSPTGVINEQF
>.|TRBV27
ASSLKRQYEQY
>TRBD2|TRBV5-6
ASSFLAGATDTQY
>TRBD1|TRBV28
ASCSGTAYEQY
>.|TRBV27
ASSWGPQAEAF
>TRBD1|TRBV29-1
SAGGGSYNEQF
>TRBD2|TRBV6-1
ASSEGGIPINEQF
>.|TRBV27
ASSHRQVRLDEQY
>TRBD1|TRBV10-3
AISEMTGAEGYT
>TRBD2|TRBV5-1
ASSLAWTSGNPEQF